This T cell receptor (beta chain) was captured in a study of STAT5B mutations in CD4+ large granular lymphocyte leukemia. Study-wide results and limits: Compared with healthy controls (2/35), patient top clones favored TRBV06 (8/27). Patient CD4-sorted repertoires stayed more clonal than healthy ones after leukemic-clone removal. Higher CD4+ than CD8+ T-LGLL clonality might reflect small sample size.

Of note for this clone: Its antigen is as yet unknown.

The survey-level immunoSEQ assay was used. The data were produced by immunoSEQ multiplex PCR, yet TCRdb's version contains in-frame clones alone and is incomplete. Among around 50,000 clones listed, 80% to 85% were seen once. The CDR3 sequence is 18 residues long. Trimming cost V 2 bases and J 4 bases; bases outside gene matches: 13. Germline CDR1 is SQVTM and CDR2 is ANQGSEA. This TCR was recovered from a human donor in good health. Sequences were obtained from CD4+ T cells from blood buffy coats. The chain joins TRBV29-1 to TRBJ2-1; TRBD2 matches 11 bases. CDR3 sequence (DNA): TGCAGCGTTGAATTCGTTAGCGGGAGGGCCGGTCGTTACAATGAGCAGTTCTTC. Amino acids: CSVEFVSGRAGRYNEQFF.